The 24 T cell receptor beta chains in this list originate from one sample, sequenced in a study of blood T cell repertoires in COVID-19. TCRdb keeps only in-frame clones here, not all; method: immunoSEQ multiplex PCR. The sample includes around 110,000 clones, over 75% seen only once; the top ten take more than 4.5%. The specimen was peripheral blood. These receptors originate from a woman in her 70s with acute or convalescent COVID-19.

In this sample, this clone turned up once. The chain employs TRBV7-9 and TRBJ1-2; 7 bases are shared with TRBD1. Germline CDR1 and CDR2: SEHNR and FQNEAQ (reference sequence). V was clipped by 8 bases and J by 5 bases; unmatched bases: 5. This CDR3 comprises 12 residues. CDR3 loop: CASPDRDYGYTF. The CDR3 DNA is TGTGCCAGCCCCGACAGGGATTATGGCTACACCTTC.

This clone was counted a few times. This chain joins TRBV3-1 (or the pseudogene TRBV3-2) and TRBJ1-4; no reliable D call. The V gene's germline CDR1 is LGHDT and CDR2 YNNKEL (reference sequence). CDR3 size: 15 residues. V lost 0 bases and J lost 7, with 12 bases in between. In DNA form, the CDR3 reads TGTGCCAGCAGCCAAGATGGCATCCTGTCTGAAAAACTGTTTTTT. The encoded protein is CASSQDGILSEKLFF.

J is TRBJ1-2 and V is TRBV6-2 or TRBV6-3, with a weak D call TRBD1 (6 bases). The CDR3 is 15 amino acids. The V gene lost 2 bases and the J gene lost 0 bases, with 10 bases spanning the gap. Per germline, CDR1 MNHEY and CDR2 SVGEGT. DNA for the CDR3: TGTGCCAGCAGTTACAGGGACAACCCTAACTATGGCTACACCTTC. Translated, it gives CASSYRDNPNYGYTF.

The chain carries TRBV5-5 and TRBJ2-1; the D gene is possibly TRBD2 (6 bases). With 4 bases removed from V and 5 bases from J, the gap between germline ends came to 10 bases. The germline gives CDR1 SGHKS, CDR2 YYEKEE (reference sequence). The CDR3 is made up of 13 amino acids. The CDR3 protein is CASSGDFNNEQFF. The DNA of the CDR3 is TGTGCCAGCAGCGGGGACTTCAACAATGAGCAGTTCTTC.

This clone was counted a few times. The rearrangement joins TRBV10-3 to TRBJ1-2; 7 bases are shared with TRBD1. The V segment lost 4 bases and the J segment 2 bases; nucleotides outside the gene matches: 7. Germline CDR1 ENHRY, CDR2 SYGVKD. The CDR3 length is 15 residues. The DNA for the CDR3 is TGTGCCATCAGTGTAGGGGTGGGACAGAACTATGGCTACACCTTC. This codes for CAISVGVGQNYGYTF.

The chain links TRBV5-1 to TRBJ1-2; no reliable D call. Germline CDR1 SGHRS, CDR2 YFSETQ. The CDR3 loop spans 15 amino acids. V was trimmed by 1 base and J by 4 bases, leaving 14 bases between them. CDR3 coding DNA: TGCGCCAGCAGCTTGAAGACATCAAACCCCTATGGCTACACCTTC. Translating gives CASSLKTSNPYGYTF.

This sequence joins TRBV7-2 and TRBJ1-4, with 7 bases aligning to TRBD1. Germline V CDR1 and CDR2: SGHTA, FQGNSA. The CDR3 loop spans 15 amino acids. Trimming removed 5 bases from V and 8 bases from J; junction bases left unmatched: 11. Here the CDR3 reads CASSARRQGNEKLFF. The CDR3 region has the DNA TGTGCCAGCAGCGCTCGGCGACAGGGTAACGAAAAACTGTTTTTT.

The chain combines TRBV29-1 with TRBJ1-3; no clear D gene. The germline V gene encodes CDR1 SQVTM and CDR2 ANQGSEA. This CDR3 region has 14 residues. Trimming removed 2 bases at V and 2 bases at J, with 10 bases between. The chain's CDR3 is CSVESNAAGNTIYF. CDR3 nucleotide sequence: TGCAGCGTTGAATCCAATGCAGCTGGAAACACCATATATTTT.

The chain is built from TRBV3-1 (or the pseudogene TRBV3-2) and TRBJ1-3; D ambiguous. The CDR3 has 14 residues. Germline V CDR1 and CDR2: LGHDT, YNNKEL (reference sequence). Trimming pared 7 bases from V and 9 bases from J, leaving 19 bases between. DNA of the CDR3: TGTGCCAGCACCCTCGAGGGTCCCTCGGGCACCATATATTTT. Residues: CASTLEGPSGTIYF.

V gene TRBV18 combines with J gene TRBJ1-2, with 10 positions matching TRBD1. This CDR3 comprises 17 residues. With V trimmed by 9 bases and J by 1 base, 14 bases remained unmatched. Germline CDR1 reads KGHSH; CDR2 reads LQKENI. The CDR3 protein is CASNDRDRGLLNYGYTF. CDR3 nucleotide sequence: TGTGCCAGTAACGACCGGGACAGGGGCCTTCTTAACTATGGCTACACCTTC.

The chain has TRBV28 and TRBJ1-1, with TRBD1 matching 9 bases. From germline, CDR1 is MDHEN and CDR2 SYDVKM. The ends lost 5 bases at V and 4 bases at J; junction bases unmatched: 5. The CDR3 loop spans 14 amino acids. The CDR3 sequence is CASSGQDRGTEAFF. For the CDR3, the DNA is TGTGCCAGCAGTGGTCAGGACAGGGGCACTGAAGCTTTCTTT.

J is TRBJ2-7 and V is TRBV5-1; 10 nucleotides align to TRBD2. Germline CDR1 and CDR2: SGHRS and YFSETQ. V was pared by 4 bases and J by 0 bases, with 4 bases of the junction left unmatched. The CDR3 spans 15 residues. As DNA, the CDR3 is TGCGCCAGCAGCGGCGGACTAGCGGTCTCCTACGAGCAGTACTTC. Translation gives CASSGGLAVSYEQYF.

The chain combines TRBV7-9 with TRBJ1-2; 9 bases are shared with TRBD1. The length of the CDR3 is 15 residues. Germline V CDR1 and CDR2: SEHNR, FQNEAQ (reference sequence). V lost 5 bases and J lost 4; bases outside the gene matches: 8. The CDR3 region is CASSDRDRVLYGYTF. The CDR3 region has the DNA TGTGCCAGCAGCGACCGGGACAGGGTGCTCTATGGCTACACCTTC. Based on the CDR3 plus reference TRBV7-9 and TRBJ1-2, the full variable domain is DTGVSQNPRHKITKRGQNVTFRCDPISEHNRLYWYRQTLGQGPEFLTYFQNEAQLEKSRLLSDRFSAERPKGSFSTLEIQRTEQGDSAMYLCASSDRDRVLYGYTFGSGTRLTVV.

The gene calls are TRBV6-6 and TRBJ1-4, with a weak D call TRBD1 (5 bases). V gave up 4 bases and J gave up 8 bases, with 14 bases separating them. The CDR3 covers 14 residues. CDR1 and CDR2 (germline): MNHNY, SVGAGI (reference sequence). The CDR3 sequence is CASSFQGLREKLFF. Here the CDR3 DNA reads TGTGCCAGCAGTTTCCAGGGCCTGAGGGAAAAACTGTTTTTT.

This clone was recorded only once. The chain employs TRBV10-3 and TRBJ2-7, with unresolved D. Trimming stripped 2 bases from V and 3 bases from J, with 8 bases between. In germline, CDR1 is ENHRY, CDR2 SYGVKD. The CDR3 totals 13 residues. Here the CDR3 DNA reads TGTGCCATCAGTGAGGCTAGAAACTACGAGCAGTACGTC. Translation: CAISEARNYEQYV.

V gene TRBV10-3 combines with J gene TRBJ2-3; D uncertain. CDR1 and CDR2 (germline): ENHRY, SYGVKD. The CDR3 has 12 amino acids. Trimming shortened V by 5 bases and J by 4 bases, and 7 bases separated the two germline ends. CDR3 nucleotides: TGTGCCATCAGTCCAGTGTCAGATACGCAGTATTTT. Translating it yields CAISPVSDTQYF.

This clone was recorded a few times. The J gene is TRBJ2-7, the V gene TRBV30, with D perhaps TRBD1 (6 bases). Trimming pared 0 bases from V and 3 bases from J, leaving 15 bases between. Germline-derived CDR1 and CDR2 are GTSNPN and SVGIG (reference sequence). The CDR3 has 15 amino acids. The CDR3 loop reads CAWSVPQGRFYEQYF. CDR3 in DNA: TGTGCCTGGAGTGTTCCACAGGGAAGGTTCTACGAGCAGTACTTC.

The CDR3 DNA reads TGTGCCAGCTCACCCCGAGCCACTGAAGCTTTCTTT. This codes for CASSPRATEAFF. The rearrangement links TRBV18 to TRBJ1-1; D is uncertain. The CDR3 is 12 amino acids. With 3 bases removed from V and 4 bases from J, the gap between germline ends came to 6 bases. Per germline, CDR1 KGHSH and CDR2 LQKENI. Using reference TRBV18 and TRBJ1-1 for the parts outside the CDR3, the full variable domain is NAGVMQNPRHLVRRRGQEARLRCSPMKGHSHVYWYRQLPEEGLKFMVYLQKENIIDESGMPKERFSAEFPKEGPSILRIQQVVRGDSAAYFCASSPRATEAFFGQGTRLTVV.

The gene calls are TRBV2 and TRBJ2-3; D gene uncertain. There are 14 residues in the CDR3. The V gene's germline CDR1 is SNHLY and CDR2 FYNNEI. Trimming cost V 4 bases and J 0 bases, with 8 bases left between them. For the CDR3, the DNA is TGTGCCAGCAGTGGTGGCGGAAGCACAGATACGCAGTATTTT. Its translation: CASSGGGSTDTQYF.

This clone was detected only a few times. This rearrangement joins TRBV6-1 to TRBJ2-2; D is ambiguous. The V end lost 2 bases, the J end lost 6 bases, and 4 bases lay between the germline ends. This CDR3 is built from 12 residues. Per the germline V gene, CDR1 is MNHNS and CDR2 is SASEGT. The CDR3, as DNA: TGTGCCAGCAGTGAACTTGCCGGGGAGCTGTTTTTT. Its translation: CASSELAGELFF.

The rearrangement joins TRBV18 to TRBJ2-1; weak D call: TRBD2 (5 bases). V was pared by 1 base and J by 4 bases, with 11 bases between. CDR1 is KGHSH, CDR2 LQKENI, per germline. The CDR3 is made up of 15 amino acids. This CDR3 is CASSPLASSYNEQFF. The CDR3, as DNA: TGTGCCAGCTCACCACTAGCGTCTTCGTACAATGAGCAGTTCTTC.

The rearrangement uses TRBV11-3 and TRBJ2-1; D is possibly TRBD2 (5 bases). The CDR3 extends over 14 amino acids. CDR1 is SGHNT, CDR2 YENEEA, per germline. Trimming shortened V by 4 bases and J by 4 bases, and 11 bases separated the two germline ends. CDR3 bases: TGTGCCAGCAGCTCCCGTCGGGGATACAATGAGCAGTTCTTC. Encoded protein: CASSSRRGYNEQFF.

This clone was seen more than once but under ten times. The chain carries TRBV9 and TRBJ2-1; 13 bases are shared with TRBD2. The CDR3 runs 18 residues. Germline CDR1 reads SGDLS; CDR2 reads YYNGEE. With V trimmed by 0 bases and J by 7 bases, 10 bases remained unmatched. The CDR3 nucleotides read TGTGCCAGCAGCGTAGCCCCTACTAGCGGGGGGGCCCGGAATGAGCAGTTCTTC. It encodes CASSVAPTSGGARNEQFF.

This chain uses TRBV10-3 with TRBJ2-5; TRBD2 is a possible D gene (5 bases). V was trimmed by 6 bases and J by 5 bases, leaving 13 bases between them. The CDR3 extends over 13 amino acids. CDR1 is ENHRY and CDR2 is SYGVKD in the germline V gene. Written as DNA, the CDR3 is TGTGCCATCAGCAGCGGTGGGGAGGAGACCCAGTACTTC. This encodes CAISSGGEETQYF.